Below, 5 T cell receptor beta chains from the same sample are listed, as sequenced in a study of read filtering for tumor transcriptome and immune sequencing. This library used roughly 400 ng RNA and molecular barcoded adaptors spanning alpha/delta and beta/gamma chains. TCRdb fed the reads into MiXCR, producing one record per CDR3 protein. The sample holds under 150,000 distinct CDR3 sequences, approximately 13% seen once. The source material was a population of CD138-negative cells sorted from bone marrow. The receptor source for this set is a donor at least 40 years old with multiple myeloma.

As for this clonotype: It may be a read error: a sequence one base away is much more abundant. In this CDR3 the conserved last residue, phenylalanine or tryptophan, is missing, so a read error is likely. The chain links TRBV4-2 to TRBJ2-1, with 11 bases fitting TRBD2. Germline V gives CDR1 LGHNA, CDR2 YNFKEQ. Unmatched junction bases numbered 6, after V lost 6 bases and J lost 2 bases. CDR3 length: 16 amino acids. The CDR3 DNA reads TGTGCCAGCAGTGAGGGACTAGCGGTTACCTACAATGAGCAGTTCCTC. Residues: CASSEGLAVTYNEQFL.

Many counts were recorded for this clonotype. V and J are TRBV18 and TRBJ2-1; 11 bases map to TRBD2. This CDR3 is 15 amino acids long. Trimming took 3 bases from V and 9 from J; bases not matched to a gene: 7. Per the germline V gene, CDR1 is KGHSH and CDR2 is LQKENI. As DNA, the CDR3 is TGTGCCAGCTCACCGGGTAGCGGGAGGGCCAGTGAGCAGTTCTTC. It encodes CASSPGSGRASEQFF.

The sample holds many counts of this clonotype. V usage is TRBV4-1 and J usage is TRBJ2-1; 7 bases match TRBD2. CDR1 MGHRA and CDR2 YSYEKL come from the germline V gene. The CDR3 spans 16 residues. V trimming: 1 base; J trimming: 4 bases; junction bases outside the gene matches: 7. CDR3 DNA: TGCGCCAGCAGCCAAGCCCCTCTGCGGGAGTACAATGAGCAGTTCTTC. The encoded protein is CASSQAPLREYNEQFF.

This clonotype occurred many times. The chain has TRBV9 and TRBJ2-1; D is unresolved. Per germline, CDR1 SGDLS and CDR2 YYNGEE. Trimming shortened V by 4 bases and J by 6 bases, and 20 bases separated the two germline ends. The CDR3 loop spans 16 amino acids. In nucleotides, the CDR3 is TGTGCCAGCAGCACCCCCAGGAGCTCTGGGTCCAATGAGCAGTTCTTC. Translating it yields CASSTPRSSGSNEQFF.

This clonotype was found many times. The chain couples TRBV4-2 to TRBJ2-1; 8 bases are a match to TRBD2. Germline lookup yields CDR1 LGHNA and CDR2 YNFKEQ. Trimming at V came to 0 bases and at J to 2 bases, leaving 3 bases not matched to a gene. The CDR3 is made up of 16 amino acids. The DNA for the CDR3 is TGTGCCAGCAGCCAAGAGTTCGGGAGGGCCTACAATGAGCAGTTCTTC. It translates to CASSQEFGRAYNEQFF.